The entry that follows covers one TCR beta chain sequence. These data come from a study of control samples from healthy donors and cancer patients. TCRdb's copy holds only in-frame clones and misses some; the assay was immunoSEQ multiplex PCR. The data hold around 200,000 clones, with approximately 92% observed a single time. From germline, CDR1 is KGHDR and CDR2 SFDVKD. This CDR3 region has 13 residues. J gave up 8 bases and V 6 bases, and 4 bases lay outside the gene matches. Sequenced sample: blood. The chain employs TRBV24-1 and TRBJ2-4, with TRBD1 identical over 9 bases. This TCR was sampled from a man younger than 30 in good health. The CDR3 loop is CATSTGGMDIQYF. In DNA, the CDR3 is TGTGCCACCAGTACAGGGGGCATGGACATTCAGTACTTC.